This TCR beta chain stems from a study of T cells in Graves' hyperthyroidism and ophthalmopathy. From RNA transcripts, TCR beta CDR3 regions were amplified. In the first-round RT-PCR of the TCR CDR3, the HTBI primer set was used. TCRdb recomputed calls from the multiplex PCR reads with MiXCR, one row per CDR3 protein. There are some 510,000 distinct CDR3 sequences in the sample; roughly 50% occur only once, and roughly 8.2% lies in the top ten. The hyperthyroidism patients had all been newly diagnosed, and their disease duration was under 2 months. Their ages ranged from 18 to 65 years. Diagnoses rested on clinical symptoms, serum thyroxine and TRAb, thyroid ultrasound and orbital computed tomography. Worth noting for this clonotype: Its specificity is not known.

Regarding the study as a whole: From stable hyperthyroidism, ophthalmopathy was separated by a 13 V-J model.

The TCR sequence derives from a woman aged 18-29 years with Graves' hyperthyroidism. The specimen sequenced was peripheral blood or thyroid tissue (not recorded which).

CDR3 nucleotides: TGCAGCTCGGGGCCTAACTATGGCTACACCTTC. This sequence encodes CSSGPNYGYTF. V gene TRBV29-1 combines with J gene TRBJ1-2, with D possibly matching TRBD1 (5 bases). The CDR3 extends over 11 amino acids. V was trimmed by 8 bases and J by 0 bases, leaving 7 bases between them. Germline CDR1 and CDR2: SQVTM and ANQGSEA.